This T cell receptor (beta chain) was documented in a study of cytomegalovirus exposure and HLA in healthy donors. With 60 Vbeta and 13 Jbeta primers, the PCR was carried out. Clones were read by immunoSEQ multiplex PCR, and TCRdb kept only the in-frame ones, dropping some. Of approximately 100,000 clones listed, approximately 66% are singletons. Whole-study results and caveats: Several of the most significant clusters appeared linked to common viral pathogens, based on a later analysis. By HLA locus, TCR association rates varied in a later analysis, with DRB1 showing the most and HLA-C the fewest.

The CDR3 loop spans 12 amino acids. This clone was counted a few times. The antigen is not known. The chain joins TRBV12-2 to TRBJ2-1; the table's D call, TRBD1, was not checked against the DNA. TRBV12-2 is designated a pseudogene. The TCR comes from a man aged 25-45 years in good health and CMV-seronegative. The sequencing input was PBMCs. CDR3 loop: CASRFWGPEQFF. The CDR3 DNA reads TGTGCAAGTCGCTTTTGGGGCCCCGAGCAGTTCTTC.